The entry below gives a single T cell receptor (beta chain) sequence along with its context. The CDR3 has 13 amino acids. Trimming took 1 base from V and 6 from J; bases not matched to a gene: 0. The V gene's germline CDR1 is LGHNA and CDR2 YSLEER. This record belongs to a study of T cell changes during pregnancy in multiple sclerosis. Libraries were prepared by immunoSEQ multiplex PCR; TCRdb keeps only in-frame clonotypes and omits some of them. The repertoire holds 88,000 or so clones, with 92% as singletons. The chain links TRBV4-3 to TRBJ2-7; 10 nucleotides agree with TRBD2. Sequencing was performed on peripheral blood, taken before pregnancy. The receptor comes from a female donor with multiple sclerosis, enrolled in a pregnancy study. The CDR3 DNA follows: TGCGCCAGCAGCCAAGGGACTAGCGGCGAGCAGTACTTC. It translates to CASSQGTSGEQYF.